The 13 T cell receptor beta chains presented below share a single source sample, sequenced in a study of identical twins. From the 5' RACE reads, TCRdb called clonotypes with MiXCR, one entry per CDR3 protein. The data contain some 500,000 distinct CDR3 sequences, roughly an eighth of them singletons. This same sample was also part of a study on yellow fever vaccine responses in identical twins.

The sequencing sample was made of CD4+ T cells sorted from blood. The origin of the receptors is a woman younger than 30 in good health.

This clonotype was seen more than once but under ten times. The chain combines TRBV15 with TRBJ2-1; 10 bases align to TRBD2. The germline V gene encodes CDR1 LNHNV and CDR2 YYDKDF (reference sequence). This CDR3 has 16 residues. With 2 bases clipped from V and 8 bases from J, the junction kept 9 bases outside the gene matches. The CDR3, as DNA: TGTGCCACCAGCAGACCTTGGGCTAGCGGGAGCTATGAGCAGTTCTTC. As protein: CATSRPWASGSYEQFF.

The chain uses TRBV5-1 and TRBJ2-1, with TRBD1 identical over 10 bases. Germline V gene data show CDR1 as SGHRS and CDR2 as YFSETQ. This CDR3 has 19 residues. The V segment lost 2 bases and the J segment 3 bases; nucleotides outside the gene matches: 14. This chain's CDR3 is CASSFYGTGASKDYNEQFF. Here the CDR3 DNA reads TGCGCCAGCAGCTTTTACGGGACAGGGGCCTCAAAGGACTACAATGAGCAGTTCTTC.

There are a few counts of this clonotype. This sequence joins TRBV20-1 and TRBJ1-5; 7 nucleotides line up with TRBD1. V was pared by 6 bases and J by 7 bases, with 9 bases of the junction left unmatched. Germline values: CDR1 DFQATT, CDR2 SNEGSKA (reference sequence). The CDR3 length is 13 residues. The CDR3 region has the DNA TGCAGTGCCACTACAGGGGTAGAGCAGCCCCAGCATTTT. It is translated as CSATTGVEQPQHF.

This CDR3 reads CASSPFGGEAHQYF. For the CDR3, the DNA is TGTGCCAGCAGCCCCTTCGGGGGCGAAGCCCATCAGTACTTC. The rearrangement uses TRBV3-1 and TRBJ2-4, with D perhaps being TRBD1 or TRBD2 (6 bases each). The CDR3 totals 14 residues. Trimming left V 4 bases short and J 12 bases short, with 19 bases between. CDR1 is LGHDT and CDR2 is YNNKEL in the germline V gene (reference sequence).

This clonotype was counted ten times or more. V is TRBV7-9 and J is TRBJ1-1; D is unresolved. Germline lookup yields CDR1 SEHNR and CDR2 FQNEAQ (reference sequence). This CDR3 is built from 14 residues. V was clipped by 0 bases and J by 4 bases, with 9 bases between them. The CDR3 protein is CASSLASGGTEAFF. The CDR3 DNA reads TGTGCCAGCAGCTTAGCGTCAGGAGGCACTGAAGCTTTCTTT.

This clonotype was counted only a few times. The V gene is TRBV2, the J gene TRBJ2-2, with TRBD1 matching 9 bases. After removal of 7 bases from V and 1 base from J, the junction contained 4 bases not matched to a gene. The CDR3 is 15 residues long. Per the germline V gene, CDR1 is SNHLY and CDR2 is FYNNEI. CDR3 amino acids: CASIWDRENTGELFF. Here the CDR3 DNA reads TGTGCCAGCATATGGGACAGGGAGAACACCGGGGAGCTGTTTTTT.

The chain's CDR3 is CSASPNRETQYF. The CDR3 nucleotides are TGCAGTGCTAGCCCCAATCGAGAGACCCAGTACTTC. This chain connects TRBV20-1 to TRBJ2-5; D unresolved. The CDR3 consists of 12 residues. CDR1 is DFQATT and CDR2 is SNEGSKA in the germline V gene (reference sequence). The V and J ends lost 3 bases and 4 bases respectively, with 9 bases between them.

This clonotype was counted between two and nine times. The chain employs TRBV6-5 and TRBJ1-3; 7 bases line up with TRBD1. Germline V CDR1 and CDR2: MNHEY, SVGAGI. Trimming removed 4 bases from V and 7 bases from J; junction bases left unmatched: 7. The CDR3 has 14 residues. The CDR3 spells CASSSTGFSNTIYF. The DNA of the CDR3 is TGTGCCAGCAGTTCGACAGGGTTTTCTAACACCATATATTTT.

The J gene is TRBJ2-7, the V gene TRBV19; D is unresolved. Looked up from germline, CDR1 is LNHDA and CDR2 is SQIVND (reference sequence). This CDR3 contains 14 residues. V lost 4 bases to trimming and J lost 2 bases, with 12 bases between them. The CDR3 DNA reads TGTGCCAGTAGTAACTGGGTAGGAACCTACGAGCAGTACTTC. Translation: CASSNWVGTYEQYF. Based on the CDR3 plus reference TRBV19 and TRBJ2-7, the full variable domain is DGGITQSPKYLFRKEGQNVTLSCEQNLNHDAMYWYRQDPGQGLRLIYYSQIVNDFQKGDIAEGYSVSREKKESFPLTVTSAQKNPTAFYLCASSNWVGTYEQYFGPGTRLTVT.

This clonotype appeared a few times. This chain links TRBV20-1 with TRBJ1-2, with D perhaps matching TRBD1 (5 bases). Trimming pared 3 bases from V and 4 bases from J, leaving 6 bases between. The CDR3 consists of 11 residues. CDR1 and CDR2 from the germline V gene are DFQATT and SNEGSKA (reference sequence). CDR3 sequence (DNA): TGCAGTGCTAGCGGGGCCTATGGCTACACCTTC. Translated: CSASGAYGYTF.

This clonotype appeared a few times. This chain connects TRBV5-6 to TRBJ1-4; 8 bases match TRBD1. V was pared by 6 bases and J by 8 bases, with 9 bases of the junction left unmatched. Germline V gene data show CDR1 as SGHDT and CDR2 as YYEEEE. The CDR3 has 14 residues. Here the CDR3 DNA reads TGTGCCAGCAACACCAGGGGGCTACAGGAAAAACTGTTTTTT. Its protein product is CASNTRGLQEKLFF. The full variable domain, in which reference TRBV5-6 and TRBJ1-4 provide the parts outside the CDR3, is DAGVTQSPTHLIKTRGQQVTLRCSPKSGHDTVSWYQQALGQGPQFIFQYYEEEERQRGNFPDRFSGHQFPNYSSELNVNALLLGDSALYLCASNTRGLQEKLFFGSGTQLSVL.

This clonotype was counted many times. This sequence joins TRBV20-1 and TRBJ2-5, with a weak D call TRBD2 (6 bases). The CDR3 covers 13 residues. CDR1 and CDR2 (germline): DFQATT, SNEGSKA (reference sequence). With 0 bases removed from V and 6 bases from J, the gap between germline ends came to 11 bases. The CDR3 reads CSARDLGRKTQYF. DNA for the CDR3: TGCAGTGCTAGAGATCTGGGGAGGAAGACCCAGTACTTC.

The genes are TRBV19 and TRBJ2-7; TRBD2 matches at 9 bases. Trimming removed 3 bases from V and 5 bases from J; junction bases left unmatched: 2. The CDR3 is 13 residues long. The germline gives CDR1 LNHDA, CDR2 SQIVND (reference sequence). CDR3 in DNA: TGTGCCAGTAGTATGACTAGCGGCAACGAGCAGTACTTC. This encodes CASSMTSGNEQYF. Full variable domain (outside the CDR3, taken from reference TRBV19 and TRBJ2-7): DGGITQSPKYLFRKEGQNVTLSCEQNLNHDAMYWYRQDPGQGLRLIYYSQIVNDFQKGDIAEGYSVSREKKESFPLTVTSAQKNPTAFYLCASSMTSGNEQYFGPGTRLTVT.